This record concerns one TCR beta chain sequence. A single base separates this from a much larger clone, so it may be a read error. TCRdb itself ran the reads through MiXCR, one entry per CDR3 protein. The sample yields under 300,000 distinct CDR3 sequences, 29% seen once. The data stem from a study of kidney transplant recipient with SARS-CoV-2 infection. The CDR3 extends over 12 amino acids. V gave up 11 bases and J gave up 9 bases; unmatched junction bases: 9. The genes are TRBV12-3 or TRBV12-4 and TRBJ2-1; 8 bases are shared with TRBD2. The sequenced sample was a blood sample, obtained at baseline and on day 111 from a kidney transplant recipient. The receptor was isolated from a male patient aged 30 to 39 who had COVID-19 and was a kidney transplant recipient. Some T cells may be the graft donor's. The CDR3: CASGGRPSEQFF. The DNA for the CDR3 is TGTGCCTCGGGGGGGCGCCCGAGTGAGCAGTTCTTC.